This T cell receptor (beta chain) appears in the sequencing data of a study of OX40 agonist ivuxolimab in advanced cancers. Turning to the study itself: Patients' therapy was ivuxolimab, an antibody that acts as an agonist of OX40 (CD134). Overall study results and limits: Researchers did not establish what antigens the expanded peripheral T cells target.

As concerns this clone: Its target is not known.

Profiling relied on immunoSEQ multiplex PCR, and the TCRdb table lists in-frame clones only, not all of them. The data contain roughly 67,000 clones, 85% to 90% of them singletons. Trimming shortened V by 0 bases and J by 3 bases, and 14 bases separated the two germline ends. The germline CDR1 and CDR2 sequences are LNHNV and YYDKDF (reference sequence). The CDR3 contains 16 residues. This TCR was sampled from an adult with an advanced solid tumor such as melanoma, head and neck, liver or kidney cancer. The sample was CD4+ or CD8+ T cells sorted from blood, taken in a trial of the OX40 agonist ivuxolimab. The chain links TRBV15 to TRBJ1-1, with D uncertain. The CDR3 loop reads CATSRDLPWVDTEAFF. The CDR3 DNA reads TGTGCCACCAGCAGAGATCTCCCTTGGGTGGACACTGAAGCTTTCTTT.